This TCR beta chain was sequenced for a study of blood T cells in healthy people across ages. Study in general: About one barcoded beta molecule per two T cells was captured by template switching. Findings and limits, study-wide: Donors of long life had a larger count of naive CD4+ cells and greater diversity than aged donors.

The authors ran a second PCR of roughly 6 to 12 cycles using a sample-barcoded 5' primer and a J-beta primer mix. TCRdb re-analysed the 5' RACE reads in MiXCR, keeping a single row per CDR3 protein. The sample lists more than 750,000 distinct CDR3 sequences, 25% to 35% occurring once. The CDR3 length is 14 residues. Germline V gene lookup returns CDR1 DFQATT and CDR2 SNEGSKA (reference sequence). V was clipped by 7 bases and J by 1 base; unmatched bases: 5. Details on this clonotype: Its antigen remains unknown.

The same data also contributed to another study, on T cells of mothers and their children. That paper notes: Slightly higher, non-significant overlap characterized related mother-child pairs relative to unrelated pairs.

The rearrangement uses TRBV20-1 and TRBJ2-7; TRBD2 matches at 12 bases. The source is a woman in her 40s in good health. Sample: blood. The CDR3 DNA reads TGCAGTGGGGGGACTAGCGGGCGTTCCTACGAGCAGTACTTC. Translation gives CSGGTSGRSYEQYF.